The TCR beta chain described here comes from a study of blood T cell repertoires in COVID-19 (dated by TCRdb to the early 2020s). With respect to the entire study: Samples covering the acute and convalescent phases of COVID-19 were provided by collaborators in the United States, Italy and Spain. The prospective study material was composed of cDNA or gDNA derived from T cells, B-cell-depleted T cells, or PBMCs. The dataset comprised deeply sampled blood TCRbeta repertoires from subjects exposed to, actively infected with, or recovered from COVID-19. The repertoires were released in a freely available public database intended as a resource for research on the immune response to SARS-CoV-2. Samples were obtained from the ongoing ImmuneRACE study (first 160 participants) and from over a thousand subjects provided by 6 global collaborators. Nearly every sample came with metadata listing a de-identified subject ID, COVID-19 status, age in years and sex. HLA class I and class II types, where available, came from metadata supplied by the sample provider rather than from assay-based typing. Results and caveats for the whole study, not just this receptor: How much clinical and demographic metadata was included differed by source and by participant, and the metadata was provided uncurated.

This clone was counted a single time. The antigen it recognizes is unknown. Base-call qualities are not available, and no considerably larger clone is one nucleotide away. The identical CDR3 is also encoded by other nucleotide sequences in the sample. TCRbeta CDR3 regions were amplified from genomic DNA by means of the immunoSEQ Assay, a bias-controlled multiplex PCR. The source study handled its data this way. The number of nucleated cells in each sample was estimated from the amplification of reference gene primers within the assay. To quantify the absolute abundance of each unique TCRbeta CDR3 rearrangement, sequence reads were collapsed and filtered. Productive Simpson clonality was computed per sample as the square root of Simpson's diversity index over productive rearrangements. This immuneACCESS table, as held by TCRdb, lists in-frame sequences with V and J called but not all clones. Of the missing ones, under half trace to an unresolved V gene in checked studies; the others have no known cause. V and J calls and clone size are given by that table; D and trimming were obtained from the DNA. This sample is represented by roughly 130,000 clones; less than 90% of them were singletons. Under 4% of the sample comes from the top ten.

Inclusive of the bounding cysteine and phenylalanine, the CDR3 is 14 residues long. Of all the DNA, just the CDR3 is kept, 42 bases in frame from base 1. Looking up the germline V gene (reference sequence) yields CDR1 LGHDT and CDR2 YNNKEL. The V end loses 1 base and the J end loses 2 bases, and a stretch of 8 bases separates them. In the prospective study, participants were roughly 18 to 95 years old, resided in 24 geographic areas of the United States, and were enrolled through a virtual design. In the prospective study, participants were assigned to cohorts based on the clinical history participants reported in a screening survey and a study questionnaire. ImmuneRACE Cohort 3 recovered participants were defined by two consecutive negative NP/OP PCR tests, healthcare professional clearance, or symptom resolution. In the prospective study, whole blood, serum and a nasopharyngeal or oropharyngeal swab were collected from each participant by mobile phlebotomists. Participants in the prospective study had the option to provide additional blood draws and questionnaires over an approximately 2-month period. Before DNA extraction, prospective study blood samples were shipped either frozen or at room temperature.

In this chain, TRBV3-1 (or the pseudogene TRBV3-2) is recombined with TRBJ1-2; the D gene lacks a confident call. The sequencing input was PBMCs or T cells enriched from blood (not recorded which). The receptor's source is a woman under 40 who had recovered from COVID-19. For the CDR3, the sequence is CASSQVGGNYGYTF. The sequence in DNA is TGTGCCAGCAGCCAAGTGGGCGGGAACTATGGCTACACCTTC.